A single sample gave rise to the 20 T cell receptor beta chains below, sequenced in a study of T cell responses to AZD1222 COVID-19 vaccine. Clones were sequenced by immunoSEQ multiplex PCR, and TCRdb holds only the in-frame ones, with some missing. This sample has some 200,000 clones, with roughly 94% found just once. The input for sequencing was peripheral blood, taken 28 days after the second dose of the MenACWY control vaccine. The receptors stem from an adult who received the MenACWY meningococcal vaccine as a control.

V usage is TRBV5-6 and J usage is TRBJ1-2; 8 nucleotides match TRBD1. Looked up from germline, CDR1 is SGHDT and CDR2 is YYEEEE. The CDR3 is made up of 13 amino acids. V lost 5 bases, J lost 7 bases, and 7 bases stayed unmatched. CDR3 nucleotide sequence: TGTGCCAGCAGTCCGACAGGGGTTGGTGGCTACACCTTC. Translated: CASSPTGVGGYTF.

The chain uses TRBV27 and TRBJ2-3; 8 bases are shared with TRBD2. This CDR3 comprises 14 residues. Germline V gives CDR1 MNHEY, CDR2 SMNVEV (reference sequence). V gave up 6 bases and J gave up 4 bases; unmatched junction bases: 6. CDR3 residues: CASRASGFADTQYF. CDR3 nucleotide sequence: TGTGCCAGCAGGGCTAGCGGGTTCGCAGATACGCAGTATTTT.

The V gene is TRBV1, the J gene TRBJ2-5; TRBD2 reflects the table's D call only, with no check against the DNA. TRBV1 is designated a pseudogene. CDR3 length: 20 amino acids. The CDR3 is CTSSQDRGSGSSGREETQYF. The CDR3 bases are TGCACCAGCAGCCAAGATAGAGGGAGCGGGTCTAGCGGGAGAGAAGAGACCCAGTACTTC.

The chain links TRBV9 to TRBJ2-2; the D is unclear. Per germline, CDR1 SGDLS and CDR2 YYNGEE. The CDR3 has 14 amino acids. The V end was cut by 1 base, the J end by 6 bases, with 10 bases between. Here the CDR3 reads CASSVPPSAGELFF. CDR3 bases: TGTGCCAGCAGCGTACCCCCGTCCGCCGGGGAGCTGTTTTTT.

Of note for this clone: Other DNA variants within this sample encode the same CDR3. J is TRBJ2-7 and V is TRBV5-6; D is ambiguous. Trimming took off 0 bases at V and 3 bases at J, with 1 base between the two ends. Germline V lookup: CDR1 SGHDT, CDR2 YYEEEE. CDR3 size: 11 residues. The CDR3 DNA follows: TGTGCCAGCAGCTTGGGCTACGAGCAGTACTTC. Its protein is CASSLGYEQYF. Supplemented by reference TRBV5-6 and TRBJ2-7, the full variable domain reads DAGVTQSPTHLIKTRGQQVTLRCSPKSGHDTVSWYQQALGQGPQFIFQYYEEEERQRGNFPDRFSGHQFPNYSSELNVNALLLGDSALYLCASSLGYEQYFGPGTRLTVT.

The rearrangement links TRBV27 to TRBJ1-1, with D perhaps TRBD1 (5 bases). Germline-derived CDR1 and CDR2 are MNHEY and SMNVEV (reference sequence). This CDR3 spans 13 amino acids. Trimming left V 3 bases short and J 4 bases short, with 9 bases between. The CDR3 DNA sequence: TGTGCCAGCAGTTTGCAGGGATTCACTGAAGCTTTCTTT. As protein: CASSLQGFTEAFF.

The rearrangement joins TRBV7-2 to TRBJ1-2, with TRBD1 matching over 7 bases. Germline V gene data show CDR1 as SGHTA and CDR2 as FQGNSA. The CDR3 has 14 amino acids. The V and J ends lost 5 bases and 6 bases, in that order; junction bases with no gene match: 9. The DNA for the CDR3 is TGTGCCAGCAGCCCAAGACAGGGTAGGGATGGCTACACCTTC. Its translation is CASSPRQGRDGYTF.

CDR3 in DNA: TGTGCCAGCAGTCTTTCCACTTGGCAGCCCCAGCATTTT. Translating it yields CASSLSTWQPQHF. The V gene is TRBV7-2, the J gene TRBJ1-5; D is undetermined. Germline V lookup: CDR1 SGHTA, CDR2 FQGNSA. This CDR3 region has 13 residues. Trimming shortened V by 6 bases and J by 7 bases, and 13 bases separated the two germline ends.

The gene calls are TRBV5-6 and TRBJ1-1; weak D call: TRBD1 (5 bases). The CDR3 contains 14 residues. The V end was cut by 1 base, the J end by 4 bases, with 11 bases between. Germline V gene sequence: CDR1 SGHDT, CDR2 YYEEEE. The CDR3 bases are TGTGCCAGCAGCTTGCCAGTAAGGGGCACTGAAGCTTTCTTT. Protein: CASSLPVRGTEAFF.

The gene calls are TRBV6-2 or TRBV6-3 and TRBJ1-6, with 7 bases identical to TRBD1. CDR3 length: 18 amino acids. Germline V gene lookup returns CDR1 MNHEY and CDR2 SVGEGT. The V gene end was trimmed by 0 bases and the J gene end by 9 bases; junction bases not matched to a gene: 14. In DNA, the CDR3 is TGTGCCAGCAGTTACTCGACCCTCTCCACAGGGGAGAGTTCACCCCTCCACTTT. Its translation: CASSYSTLSTGESSPLHF.

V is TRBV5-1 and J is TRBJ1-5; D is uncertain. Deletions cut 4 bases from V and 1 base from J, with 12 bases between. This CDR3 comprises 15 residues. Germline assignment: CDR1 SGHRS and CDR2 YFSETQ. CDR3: CASSPEAGSNQPQHF. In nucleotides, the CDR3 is TGCGCCAGCAGCCCCGAGGCGGGGAGCAATCAGCCCCAGCATTTT. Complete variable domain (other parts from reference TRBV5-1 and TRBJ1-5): KAGVTQTPRYLIKTRGQQVTLSCSPISGHRSVSWYQQTPGQGLQFLFEYFSETQRNKGNFPGRFSGRQFSNSRSEMNVSTLELGDSALYLCASSPEAGSNQPQHFGDGTRLSIL.

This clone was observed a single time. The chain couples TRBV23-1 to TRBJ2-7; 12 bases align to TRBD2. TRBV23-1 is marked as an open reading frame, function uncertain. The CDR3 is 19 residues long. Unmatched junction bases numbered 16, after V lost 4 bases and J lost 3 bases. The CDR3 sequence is CASSPTGTALAGGRYEQYF. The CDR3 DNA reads TGCGCCAGCAGTCCAACCGGGACGGCACTAGCGGGAGGCCGCTACGAGCAGTACTTC.

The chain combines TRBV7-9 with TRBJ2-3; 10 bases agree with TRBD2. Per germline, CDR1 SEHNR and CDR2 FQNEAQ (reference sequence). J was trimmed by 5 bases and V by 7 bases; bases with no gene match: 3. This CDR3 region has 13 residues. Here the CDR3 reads CASILAGLDTQYF. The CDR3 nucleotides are TGTGCCAGCATACTAGCGGGATTAGATACGCAGTATTTT.

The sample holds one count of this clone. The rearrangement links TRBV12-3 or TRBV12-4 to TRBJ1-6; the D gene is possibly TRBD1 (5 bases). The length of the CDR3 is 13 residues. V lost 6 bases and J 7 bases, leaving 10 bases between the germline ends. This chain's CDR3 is CASRPDRNSPLHF. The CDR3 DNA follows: TGTGCCAGCAGACCAGACAGAAATTCACCCCTCCACTTT.

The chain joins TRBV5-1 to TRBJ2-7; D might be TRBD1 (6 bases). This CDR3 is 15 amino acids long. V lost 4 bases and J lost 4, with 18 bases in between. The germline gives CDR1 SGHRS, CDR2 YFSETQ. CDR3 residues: CASSLGTGFPYEQYF. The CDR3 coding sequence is TGCGCCAGCAGCCTGGGTACAGGGTTTCCATACGAGCAGTACTTC.

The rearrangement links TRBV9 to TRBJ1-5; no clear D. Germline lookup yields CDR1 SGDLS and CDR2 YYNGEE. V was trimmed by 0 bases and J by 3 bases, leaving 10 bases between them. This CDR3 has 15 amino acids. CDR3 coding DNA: TGTGCCAGCAGCGTAGATCCCGCTCCCAATCAGCCCCAGCATTTT. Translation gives CASSVDPAPNQPQHF.

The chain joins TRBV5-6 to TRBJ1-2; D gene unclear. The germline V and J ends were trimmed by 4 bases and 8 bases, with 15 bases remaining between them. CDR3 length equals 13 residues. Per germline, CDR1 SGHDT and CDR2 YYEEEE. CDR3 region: CASSAEILGGYTF. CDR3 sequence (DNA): TGTGCCAGCAGCGCGGAGATACTCGGGGGCTACACCTTC. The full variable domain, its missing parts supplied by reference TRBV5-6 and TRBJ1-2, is DAGVTQSPTHLIKTRGQQVTLRCSPKSGHDTVSWYQQALGQGPQFIFQYYEEEERQRGNFPDRFSGHQFPNYSSELNVNALLLGDSALYLCASSAEILGGYTFGSGTRLTVV.

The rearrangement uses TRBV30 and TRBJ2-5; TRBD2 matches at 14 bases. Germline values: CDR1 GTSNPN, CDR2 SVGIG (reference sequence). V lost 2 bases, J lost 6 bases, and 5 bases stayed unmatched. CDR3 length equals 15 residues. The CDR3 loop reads CAWSLGLAGEKTQYF. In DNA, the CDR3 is TGTGCCTGGAGTCTGGGACTAGCGGGGGAAAAGACCCAGTACTTC.

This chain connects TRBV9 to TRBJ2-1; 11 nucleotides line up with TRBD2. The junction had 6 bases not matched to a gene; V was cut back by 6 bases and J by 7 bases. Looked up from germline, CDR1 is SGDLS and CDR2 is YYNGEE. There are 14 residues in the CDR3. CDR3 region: CASTLAGGPNEQFF. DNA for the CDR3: TGTGCCAGCACCCTAGCGGGAGGACCAAATGAGCAGTTCTTC.

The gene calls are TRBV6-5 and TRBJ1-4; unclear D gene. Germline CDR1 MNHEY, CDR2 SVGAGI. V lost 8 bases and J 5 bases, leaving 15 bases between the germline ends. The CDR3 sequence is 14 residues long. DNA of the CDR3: TGTGCCAGCCGTAGAGGAGGGCGGAATGAAAAACTGTTTTTT. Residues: CASRRGGRNEKLFF.